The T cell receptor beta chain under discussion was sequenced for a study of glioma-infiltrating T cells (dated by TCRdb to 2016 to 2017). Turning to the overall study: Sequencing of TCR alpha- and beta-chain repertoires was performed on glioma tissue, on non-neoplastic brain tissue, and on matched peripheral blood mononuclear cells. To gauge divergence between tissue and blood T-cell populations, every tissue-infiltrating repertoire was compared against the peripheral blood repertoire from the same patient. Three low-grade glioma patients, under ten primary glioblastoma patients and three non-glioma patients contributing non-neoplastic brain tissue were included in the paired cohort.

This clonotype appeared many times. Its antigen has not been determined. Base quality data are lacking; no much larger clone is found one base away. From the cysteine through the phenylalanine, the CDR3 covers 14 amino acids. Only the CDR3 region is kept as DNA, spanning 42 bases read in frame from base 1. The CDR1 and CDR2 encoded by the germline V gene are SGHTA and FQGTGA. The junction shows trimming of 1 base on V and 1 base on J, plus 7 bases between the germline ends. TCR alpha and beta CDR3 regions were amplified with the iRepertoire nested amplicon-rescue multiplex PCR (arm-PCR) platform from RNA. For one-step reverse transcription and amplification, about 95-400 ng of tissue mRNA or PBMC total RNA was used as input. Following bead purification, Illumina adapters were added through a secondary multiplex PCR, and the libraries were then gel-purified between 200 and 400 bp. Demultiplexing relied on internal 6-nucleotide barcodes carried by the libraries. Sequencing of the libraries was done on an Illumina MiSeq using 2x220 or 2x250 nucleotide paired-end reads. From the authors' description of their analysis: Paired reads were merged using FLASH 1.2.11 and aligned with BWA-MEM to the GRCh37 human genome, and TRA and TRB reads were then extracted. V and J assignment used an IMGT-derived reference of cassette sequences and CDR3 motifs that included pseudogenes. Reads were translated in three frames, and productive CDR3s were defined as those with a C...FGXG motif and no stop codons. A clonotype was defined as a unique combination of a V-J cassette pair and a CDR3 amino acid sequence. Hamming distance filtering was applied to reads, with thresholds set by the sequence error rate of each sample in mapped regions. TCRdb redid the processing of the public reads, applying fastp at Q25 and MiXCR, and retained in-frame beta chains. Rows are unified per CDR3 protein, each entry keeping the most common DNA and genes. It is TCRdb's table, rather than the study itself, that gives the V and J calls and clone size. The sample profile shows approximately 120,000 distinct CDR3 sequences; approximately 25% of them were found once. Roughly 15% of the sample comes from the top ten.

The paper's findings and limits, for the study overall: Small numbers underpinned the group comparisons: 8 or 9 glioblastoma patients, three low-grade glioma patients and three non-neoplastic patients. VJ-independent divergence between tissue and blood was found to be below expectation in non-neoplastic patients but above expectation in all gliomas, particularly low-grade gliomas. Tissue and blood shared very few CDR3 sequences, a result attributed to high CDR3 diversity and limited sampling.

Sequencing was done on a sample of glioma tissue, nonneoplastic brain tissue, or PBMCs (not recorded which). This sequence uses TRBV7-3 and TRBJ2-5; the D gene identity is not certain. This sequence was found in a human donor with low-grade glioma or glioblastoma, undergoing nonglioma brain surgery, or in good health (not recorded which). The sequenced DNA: TGTGCCAGCAGCTTAATGGGCGTCCAAGAGACCCAGTACTTC. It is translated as CASSLMGVQETQYF.